The 29 T cell receptor beta chains below were found in one sample sequenced in a study of identifying expanded T cells in peripheral blood. Assay: immunoSEQ multiplex PCR; the TCRdb copy retains only in-frame clones and omits some. Among roughly 120,000 clones, 88% were seen once, and the ten largest hold 8.4%. Sample: blood. Receptor source: a person aged 18 to 75 in good health.

The V and J genes are TRBV28 and TRBJ1-1; D call uncertain. This CDR3 has 14 amino acids. Trimming took off 5 bases at V and 1 base at J, with 11 bases between the two ends. Germline V gives CDR1 MDHEN, CDR2 SYDVKM. The CDR3 DNA reads as TGTGCCAGCAGTCCGTTCGAGCGGAACACTGAAGCTTTCTTT. This codes for CASSPFERNTEAFF. The full variable domain, its missing parts supplied by reference TRBV28 and TRBJ1-1, is DVKVTQSSRYLVKRTGEKVFLECVQDMDHENMFWYRQDPGLGLRLIYFSYDVKMKEKGDIPEGYSVSREKKERFSLILESASTNQTSMYLCASSPFERNTEAFFGQGTRLTVV.

The V call is TRBV5-1, the J call TRBJ2-7, with D hard to call. V was shortened by 1 base and J by 3 bases, with 14 bases between the two germline ends. This CDR3 comprises 15 residues. In germline, CDR1 is SGHRS, CDR2 YFSETQ. The CDR3 loop reads CASSLLGVVGYEQYF. CDR3 DNA: TGCGCCAGCAGCTTGCTTGGGGTTGTAGGCTACGAGCAGTACTTC.

The chain uses TRBV5-1 and TRBJ1-1; possibly TRBD1 for D (6 bases). Germline-derived CDR1 and CDR2 are SGHRS and YFSETQ. The length of the CDR3 is 16 residues. The V and J ends lost 0 bases and 2 bases respectively, with 14 bases between them. The CDR3 protein is CASSLGAGQQNTEAFF. The CDR3 DNA is TGCGCCAGCAGCTTGGGGGCGGGACAACAAAACACTGAAGCTTTCTTT.

The chain employs TRBV28 and TRBJ2-5; weak D call: TRBD1 (6 bases). This CDR3 has 14 residues. In germline, CDR1 is MDHEN, CDR2 SYDVKM. With 7 bases removed from V and 4 bases from J, the gap between germline ends came to 16 bases. Here the CDR3 reads CASMGARRRETQYF. DNA for the CDR3: TGTGCCAGCATGGGGGCCCGGCGGCGAGAGACCCAGTACTTC. Variable domain in full (rest from reference TRBV28 and TRBJ2-5): DVKVTQSSRYLVKRTGEKVFLECVQDMDHENMFWYRQDPGLGLRLIYFSYDVKMKEKGDIPEGYSVSREKKERFSLILESASTNQTSMYLCASMGARRRETQYFGPGTRLLVL.

This sequence joins TRBV28 and TRBJ2-7, with D perhaps matching TRBD1 or TRBD2 (6 bases each). CDR3 length equals 12 residues. V was cut by 8 bases and J by 3 bases, with 11 bases left in between. Germline lookup yields CDR1 MDHEN and CDR2 SYDVKM. The CDR3 bases are TGTGCCAGCCGAGGGGGGTACTACGAGCAGTACTTC. Its protein product is CASRGGYYEQYF.

The chain uses TRBV7-9 and TRBJ2-7, with a possible D match to TRBD1 (6 bases). Germline V gives CDR1 SEHNR, CDR2 FQNEAQ (reference sequence). The CDR3 is 14 amino acids. V lost 2 bases and J 6 bases, leaving 14 bases between the germline ends. CDR3 sequence: CASSLHGTFPEQYF. CDR3 DNA: TGTGCCAGCAGCTTACACGGGACATTCCCCGAGCAGTACTTC.

J is TRBJ1-1 and V is TRBV9; D uncertain. The CDR3 is 14 amino acids. Germline V gene data show CDR1 as SGDLS and CDR2 as YYNGEE. With 4 bases removed from V and 0 bases from J, the gap between germline ends came to 10 bases. CDR3 protein: CASSPSTMNTEAFF. The CDR3 DNA reads as TGTGCCAGCAGCCCGTCCACGATGAACACTGAAGCTTTCTTT.

V and J are TRBV15 and TRBJ1-2, with D unclear. The germline V and J ends were trimmed by 1 base and 8 bases, with 8 bases remaining between them. CDR3 length: 12 residues. Germline V lookup: CDR1 LNHNV, CDR2 YYDKDF (reference sequence). CDR3 sequence reads: CATSRGAGGYTF. CDR3 bases: TGTGCCACCAGCAGAGGGGCGGGAGGCTACACCTTC.

As for this clone: It may be a read error: a sequence one base away is much more abundant. The rearrangement links TRBV27 to TRBJ1-1; D gene uncertain. Germline lookup yields CDR1 MNHEY and CDR2 SMNVEV (reference sequence). V was trimmed by 6 bases and J by 0 bases, leaving 2 bases between them. This CDR3 spans 11 amino acids. The chain's CDR3 is CASRMNTEAFF. In nucleotides, the CDR3 is TGTGCCAGCAGAATGAACACTGAAGCTTTCTTT.

This clone was counted a single time. The gene calls are TRBV5-1 and TRBJ2-7; D possibly corresponds to TRBD2 (5 bases). The CDR3 consists of 11 residues. Per germline, CDR1 SGHRS and CDR2 YFSETQ. The V and J ends lost 3 bases and 9 bases respectively, with 10 bases between them. The CDR3 protein is CASSSEGRQYF. In nucleotides, the CDR3 is TGCGCCAGCAGCTCCGAGGGTCGGCAGTACTTC.

The V call is TRBV9, the J call TRBJ2-2, with 12 bases that match TRBD2. Trimming removed 0 bases from V and 7 bases from J; junction bases left unmatched: 1. The CDR3 loop spans 15 amino acids. Germline values: CDR1 SGDLS, CDR2 YYNGEE. The CDR3 sequence: CASSVVLAGGGELFF. In DNA, the CDR3 is TGTGCCAGCAGCGTAGTACTAGCGGGAGGCGGGGAGCTGTTTTTT.

This rearrangement joins TRBV7-9 to TRBJ1-5, with D possibly being TRBD1 (5 bases). Per the germline V gene, CDR1 is SEHNR and CDR2 is FQNEAQ (reference sequence). This CDR3 is built from 16 residues. V was pared by 4 bases and J by 3 bases, with 16 bases between. The CDR3, as DNA: TGTGCCAGCAGCTATTCTAGCGGGGCTTACAATCAGCCCCAGCATTTT. It codes for CASSYSSGAYNQPQHF. The full variable domain, with the rest looked up from reference TRBV7-9 and TRBJ1-5, is DTGVSQNPRHKITKRGQNVTFRCDPISEHNRLYWYRQTLGQGPEFLTYFQNEAQLEKSRLLSDRFSAERPKGSFSTLEIQRTEQGDSAMYLCASSYSSGAYNQPQHFGDGTRLSIL.

In this sample, this clone turned up many times. The V gene is TRBV6-1, the J gene TRBJ1-5; a possible D gene is TRBD1 (5 bases). This CDR3 comprises 19 residues. V shed 0 bases and J shed 2 bases, with 20 bases lying between them. Germline V gene sequence: CDR1 MNHNS, CDR2 SASEGT. The CDR3 region has the DNA TGTGCCAGCAGTGAAGCCCCAGGGCGACGCTCGGGAGGCAATCAGCCCCAGCATTTT. It specifies CASSEAPGRRSGGNQPQHF.

This clone showed up just once. The CDR3 region has the DNA TGTGCCAGCAGCCAAGGGGGCCCGGGACAGGGCTACGAGCAGTACTTC. Protein product: CASSQGGPGQGYEQYF. This chain joins TRBV11-2 and TRBJ2-7, with TRBD1 identical over 9 bases. With V trimmed by 5 bases and J by 3 bases, 11 bases remained unmatched. Germline V gives CDR1 SGHAT, CDR2 FQNNGV. The CDR3 is 16 amino acids.

The chain links TRBV19 to TRBJ2-3; perhaps TRBD2 as D (6 bases). This CDR3 is 15 amino acids long. With 6 bases removed from V and 4 bases from J, the gap between germline ends came to 17 bases. In germline, CDR1 is LNHDA, CDR2 SQIVND (reference sequence). CDR3 bases: TGTGCCAGTAGCCTTGGGATAGCGGATTCAGATACGCAGTATTTT. Its translation: CASSLGIADSDTQYF.

The chain is built from TRBV6-5 and TRBJ2-2; 8 bases fit TRBD1. The CDR3 covers 15 residues. The germline gives CDR1 MNHEY, CDR2 SVGAGI. With V trimmed by 2 bases and J by 6 bases, 5 bases remained unmatched. CDR3 bases: TGTGCCAGCAGTTACGCCCCGACAGGGGCCGGGGAGCTGTTTTTT. Protein product: CASSYAPTGAGELFF.

Comments on this clone: A far larger clone is a single base away, which makes a read error likely. The chain joins TRBV5-4 to TRBJ2-7; 8 bases align to TRBD2. CDR1 SGHNT and CDR2 YYREEE come from the germline V gene (reference sequence). With V trimmed by 4 bases and J by 0 bases, 3 bases remained unmatched. The CDR3 runs to 14 residues. The DNA of the CDR3 is TGTGCCAGCAGCCCCGGGGGGGGCTCCTACGAGCAGTACTTC. Its translation is CASSPGGGSYEQYF. Using reference TRBV5-4 and TRBJ2-7 for the parts outside the CDR3, the full variable domain is ETGVTQSPTHLIKTRGQQVTLRCSSQSGHNTVSWYQQALGQGPQFIFQYYREEENGRGNFPPRFSGLQFPNYSSELNVNALELDDSALYLCASSPGGGSYEQYFGPGTRLTVT.

This clone was found once. One end of the junction varies from germline; a read error may be responsible. The chain has TRBV5-5 and TRBJ2-3, with a weak D call TRBD2 (5 bases). The CDR3 sequence is 15 residues long. The germline gives CDR1 SGHKS, CDR2 YYEKEE (reference sequence). For the CDR3, the DNA is TGTGCCAGCTGCTTTTGGGAGCACTGCACAGATACGCAGTATTTT. This translates into CASCFWEHCTDTQYF.

The gene calls are TRBV7-8 and TRBJ2-5, with D perhaps matching TRBD2 (6 bases). CDR3 length: 15 residues. With 5 bases removed from V and 2 bases from J, the gap between germline ends came to 15 bases. CDR1 is SGHVS, CDR2 FQNEAQ, per germline. CDR3 nucleotides: TGTGCCAGCAGCACCGCAGCGGGCCCACAAGAGACCCAGTACTTC. Translated, it gives CASSTAAGPQETQYF.

This clone has just one count. The rearrangement uses TRBV10-3 and TRBJ2-5; 7 nucleotides align to TRBD1. This CDR3 is 14 amino acids long. The germline gives CDR1 ENHRY, CDR2 SYGVKD. V shed 0 bases, J shed 2 bases, and the junction held 0 bases outside the gene matches. CDR3: CAISESTGQETQYF. DNA for the CDR3: TGTGCCATCAGTGAGTCGACAGGGCAAGAGACCCAGTACTTC.

This chain joins TRBV7-2 and TRBJ2-1; TRBD2 matches 8 bases. Germline V CDR1 and CDR2: SGHTA, FQGNSA. The V segment lost 3 bases and the J segment 4 bases; nucleotides outside the gene matches: 5. The CDR3 totals 15 residues. The CDR3 DNA sequence: TGTGCCAGCAGCTTTCAGACTAGCGTATACAATGAGCAGTTCTTC. Its protein product is CASSFQTSVYNEQFF.

This sequence joins TRBV11-3 and TRBJ2-3; D may be TRBD2 (6 bases). The germline gives CDR1 SGHNT, CDR2 YENEEA. Trimming took 2 bases from V and 0 from J, leaving 12 bases between them. This CDR3 has 16 residues. CDR3 amino acids: CASSLLLRGSTDTQYF. CDR3 nucleotides: TGTGCCAGCAGCTTATTATTGCGGGGTAGCACAGATACGCAGTATTTT. The full variable domain, rest sourced from reference TRBV11-3 and TRBJ2-3, is EAGVVQSPRYKIIEKKQPVAFWCNPISGHNTLYWYLQNLGQGPELLIRYENEEAVDDSQLPKDRFSAERLKGVDSTLKIQPAELGDSAVYLCASSLLLRGSTDTQYFGPGTRLTVL.

A note on this clone: Other DNA sequences from this sample encode an identical CDR3 as well. This chain's CDR3 is CASSLGQNYGYTF. The DNA for the CDR3 is TGTGCCAGCAGCTTAGGACAGAACTATGGCTACACCTTC. The rearrangement uses TRBV5-4 and TRBJ1-2, with D maybe TRBD1 (6 bases). CDR1 is SGHNT and CDR2 is YYREEE in the germline V gene (reference sequence). Between the trimmed V and J ends, which lost 2 bases and 2 bases, there was a span of 7 bases. The CDR3 contains 13 residues.

The chain recombines TRBV2 with TRBJ1-3; no firm D call. Germline-derived CDR1 and CDR2 are SNHLY and FYNNEI. V lost 3 bases and J lost 4, with 10 bases in between. The CDR3 covers 14 residues. This CDR3 is CASSDPTGGNTIYF. The CDR3 DNA is TGTGCCAGCAGTGACCCGACTGGGGGAAACACCATATATTTT.

This rearrangement joins TRBV18 to TRBJ2-3; D is uncertain. Germline CDR1 and CDR2: KGHSH and LQKENI. Trimming left V 3 bases short and J 3 bases short, with 7 bases between. The CDR3 loop spans 13 amino acids. Here the CDR3 DNA reads TGTGCCAGCTCACCTCGTCGGACAGATACGCAGTATTTT. Protein sequence: CASSPRRTDTQYF.

This clone was seen more than once but under ten times. The gene calls are TRBV11-2 and TRBJ2-6; D is uncertain. V lost 1 base and J lost 0, with 7 bases in between. Germline values: CDR1 SGHAT, CDR2 FQNNGV. The CDR3 length is 16 residues. CDR3 amino acids: CASSLVSASGANVLTF. CDR3 bases: TGTGCCAGCAGCTTAGTGTCGGCCTCTGGGGCCAACGTCCTGACTTTC. Looking up the rest from reference TRBV11-2 and TRBJ2-6 gives the full variable domain: EAGVAQSPRYKIIEKRQSVAFWCNPISGHATLYWYQQILGQGPKLLIQFQNNGVVDDSQLPKDRFSAERLKGVDSTLKIQPAKLEDSAVYLCASSLVSASGANVLTFGAGSRLTVL.

The rearrangement links TRBV10-1 to TRBJ2-7; D uncertain. The CDR3 is 13 amino acids. Germline V gene sequence: CDR1 WNHNN, CDR2 SYGVQD (reference sequence). Deletions cut 1 base from V and 3 bases from J, with 7 bases between. CDR3 nucleotide sequence: TGCGCCAGCAGTGAGTACCGGTACTACGAGCAGTACTTC. Protein: CASSEYRYYEQYF.

V is TRBV30 and J is TRBJ1-1; the match to TRBD1 covers 9 bases. CDR1 is GTSNPN, CDR2 SVGIG, per germline (reference sequence). The CDR3 has 14 amino acids. J was trimmed by 4 bases and V by 0 bases; bases with no gene match: 3. The CDR3: CAWSVQTGGTEAFF. In nucleotides, the CDR3 is TGTGCCTGGAGTGTACAGACAGGGGGCACTGAAGCTTTCTTT.

This chain connects TRBV9 to TRBJ1-2, with 8 positions matching TRBD1. The CDR3 extends over 13 amino acids. CDR1 and CDR2 (germline): SGDLS, YYNGEE. The J segment lost 3 bases and the V segment lost 4 bases, leaving 2 bases of the junction unmatched. This chain's CDR3 is CASSKQGDYGYTF. The CDR3 DNA reads as TGTGCCAGCAGCAAACAGGGGGACTATGGCTACACCTTC.